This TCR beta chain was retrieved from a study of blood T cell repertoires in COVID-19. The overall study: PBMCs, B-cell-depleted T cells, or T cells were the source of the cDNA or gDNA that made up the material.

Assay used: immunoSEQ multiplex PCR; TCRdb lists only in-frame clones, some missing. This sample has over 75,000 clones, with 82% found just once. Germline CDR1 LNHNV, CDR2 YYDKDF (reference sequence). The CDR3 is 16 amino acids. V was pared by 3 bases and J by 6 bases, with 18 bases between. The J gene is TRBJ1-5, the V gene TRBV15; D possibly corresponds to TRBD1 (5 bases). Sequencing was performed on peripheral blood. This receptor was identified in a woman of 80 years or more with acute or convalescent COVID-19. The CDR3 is CATSSQTAGLIQPQHF. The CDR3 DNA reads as TGTGCCACCAGCAGTCAAACGGCAGGGCTGATTCAGCCCCAGCATTTT.